This TCR beta chain derives from a study of blood T cells in healthy people across ages. Findings of the study overall: More naive CD4+ cells and higher diversity were found in long-lived than in aged donors.

The CDR3 length is 14 residues. Germline CDR1 is SGHTA and CDR2 is FQGTGA. Trimming removed 5 bases at V and 7 bases at J, with 15 bases between. Peripheral blood from each donor was collected in a volume of approximately 9.2 milliliters. Each sample provided at least 5 micrograms of extracted total RNA. This clonotype was picked up a small number of times. Its target is unknown. It was with a sample-barcoded 5' primer and a J-beta primer mix that a second PCR of roughly 7 to 12 cycles was run. TCRdb redid the calling of the 5' RACE reads with MiXCR, one entry per CDR3 protein. Among around 650,000 distinct CDR3 sequences, approximately 40% were seen once, and the ten largest hold around 30%.

The genes are TRBV7-3 and TRBJ2-1; tentatively, D is TRBD1 (6 bases). The sequence came from an elderly man in good health. The source material was blood. The CDR3 nucleotides read TGTGCCAGCAGCCCAGGGGAGTTGGGGAATGAGCAGTTCTTC. Its protein product is CASSPGELGNEQFF.